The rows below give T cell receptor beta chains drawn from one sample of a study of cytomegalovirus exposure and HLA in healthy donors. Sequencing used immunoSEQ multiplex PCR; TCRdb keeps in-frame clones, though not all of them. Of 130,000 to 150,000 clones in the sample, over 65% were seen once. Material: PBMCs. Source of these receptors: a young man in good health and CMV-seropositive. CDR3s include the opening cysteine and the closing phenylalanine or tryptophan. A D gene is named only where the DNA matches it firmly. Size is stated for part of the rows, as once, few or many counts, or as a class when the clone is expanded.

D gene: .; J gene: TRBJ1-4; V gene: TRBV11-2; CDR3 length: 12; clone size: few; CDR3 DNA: TGTGCCAGCAGTCAAGGGAGAGAAAAACTGTTTTTT; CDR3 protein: CASSQGREKLFF
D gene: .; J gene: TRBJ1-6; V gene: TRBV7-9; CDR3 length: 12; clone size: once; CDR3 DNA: TGTGCCAGCAGCCCTCTTAATTCACCCCTCCACTTT; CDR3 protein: CASSPLNSPLHF
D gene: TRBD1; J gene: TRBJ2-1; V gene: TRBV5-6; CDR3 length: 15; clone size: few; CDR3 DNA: TGTGCCAGCAGCCAAAGGGGGCGCTACTACAATGAGCAGTTCTTC; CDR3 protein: CASSQRGRYYNEQFF
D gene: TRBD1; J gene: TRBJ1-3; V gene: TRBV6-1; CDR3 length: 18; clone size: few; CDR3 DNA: TGTGCCAGCAGTGTGACAGGGAGGATGGGGTTTCCTGGAAACACCATATATTTT; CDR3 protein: CASSVTGRMGFPGNTIYF
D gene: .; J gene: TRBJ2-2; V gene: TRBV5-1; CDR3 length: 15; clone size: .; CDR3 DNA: TGCGCCAGCAGCTTGTCCGGGACTCAAACCGGGGAGCTGTTTTTT; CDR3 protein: CASSLSGTQTGELFF
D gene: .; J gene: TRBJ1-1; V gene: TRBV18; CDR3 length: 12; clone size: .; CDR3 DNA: TGTGCCAGCTCACCGGGACTAACTGAAGCTTTCTTT; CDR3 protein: CASSPGLTEAFF
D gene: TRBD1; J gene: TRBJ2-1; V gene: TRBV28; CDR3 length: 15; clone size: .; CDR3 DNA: TGTGCCAGCAGTTTTCTTGGCGACAGGGGCAATGAGCAGTTCTTC; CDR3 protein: CASSFLGDRGNEQFF
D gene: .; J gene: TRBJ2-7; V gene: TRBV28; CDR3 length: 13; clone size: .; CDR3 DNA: TGTGCCAGCAGTCTACCCGTCCCTTGGGAGCAGTACTTC; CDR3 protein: CASSLPVPWEQYF
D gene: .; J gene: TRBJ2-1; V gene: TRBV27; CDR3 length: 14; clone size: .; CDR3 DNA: TGTGCCAGCAGTTTCCTTGGGGCCAACAATGAGCAGTTCTTC; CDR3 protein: CASSFLGANNEQFF
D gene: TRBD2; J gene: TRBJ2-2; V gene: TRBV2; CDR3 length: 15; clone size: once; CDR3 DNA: TGTGCCAGCAGGGGACTAGCGGTAAACACCGGGGAGCTGTTTTTT; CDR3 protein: CASRGLAVNTGELFF
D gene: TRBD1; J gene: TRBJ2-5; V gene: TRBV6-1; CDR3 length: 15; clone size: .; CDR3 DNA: TGTGCCAGCAGTGAACTGGACAGGGTCTATGAGACCCAGTACTTC; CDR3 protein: CASSELDRVYETQYF
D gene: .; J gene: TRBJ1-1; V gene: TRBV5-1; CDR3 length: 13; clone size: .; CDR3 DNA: TGCGCCAGCAGCTTGGGTCGGAACACTGAAGCTTTCTTT; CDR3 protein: CASSLGRNTEAFF
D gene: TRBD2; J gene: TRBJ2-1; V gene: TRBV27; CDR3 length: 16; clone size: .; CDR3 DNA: TGTGCCAGCAGTCATGGGGGGACTAGCGGACACAATGAGCAGTTCTTC; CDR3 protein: CASSHGGTSGHNEQFF
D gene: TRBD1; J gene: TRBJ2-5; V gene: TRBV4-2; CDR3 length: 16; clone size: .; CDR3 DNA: TGTGCCAGCAGCCAAAATTCGGGACAGGGGTCAGAGACCCAGTACTTC; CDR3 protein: CASSQNSGQGSETQYF
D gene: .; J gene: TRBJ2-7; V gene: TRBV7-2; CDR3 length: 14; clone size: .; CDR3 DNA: TGTGCCAGCGGGCGGAGACAGTATTCCTACGAGCAGTACTTC; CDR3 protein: CASGRRQYSYEQYF
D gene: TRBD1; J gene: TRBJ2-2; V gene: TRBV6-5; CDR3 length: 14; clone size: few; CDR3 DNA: TGTGCCAGCAGTCGACAGGGGGCTTCAGGGGAGCTGTTTTTT; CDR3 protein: CASSRQGASGELFF
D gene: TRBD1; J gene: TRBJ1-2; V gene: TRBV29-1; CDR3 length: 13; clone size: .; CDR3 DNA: TGCAGCGTTGTAAGGGGGCAGGACTATGGCTACACCTTC; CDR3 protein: CSVVRGQDYGYTF
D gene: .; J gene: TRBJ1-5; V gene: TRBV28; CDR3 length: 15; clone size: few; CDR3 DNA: TGTGCCAGCAGCCCCGAGCGGGGTAGCAATCAGCCCCAGCATTTT; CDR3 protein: CASSPERGSNQPQHF
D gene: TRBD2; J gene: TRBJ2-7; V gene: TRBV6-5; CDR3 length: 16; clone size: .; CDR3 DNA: TGTGCCAGCAGTTACTCCCCGGGAGGGCAACGGGACGAGCAGTACTTC; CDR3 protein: CASSYSPGGQRDEQYF
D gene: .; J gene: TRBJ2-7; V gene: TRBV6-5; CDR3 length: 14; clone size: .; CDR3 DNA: TGTGCCAGCAGTCCTTGGCTGGGCAACTACGAGCAGTACTTC; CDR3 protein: CASSPWLGNYEQYF
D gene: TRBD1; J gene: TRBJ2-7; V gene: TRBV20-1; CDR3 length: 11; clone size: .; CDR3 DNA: TGCAGTGCATCGAACAGGGGCGAGCAGTACTTC; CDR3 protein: CSASNRGEQYF
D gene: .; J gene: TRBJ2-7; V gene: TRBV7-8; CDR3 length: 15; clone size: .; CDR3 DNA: TGTGCCAGCAGCTATTTCGGACCGGAGGGATACGAGCAGTACTTC; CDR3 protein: CASSYFGPEGYEQYF
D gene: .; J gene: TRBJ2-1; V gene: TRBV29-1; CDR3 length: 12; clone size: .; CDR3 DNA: TGCAGCGTTGAAAAACTCTACAATGAGCAGTTCTTC; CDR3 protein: CSVEKLYNEQFF
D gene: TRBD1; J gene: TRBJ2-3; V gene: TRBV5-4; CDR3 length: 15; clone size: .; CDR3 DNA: TGTGCCAGCATCACACAGGGGGCGCGATCAGATACGCAGTATTTT; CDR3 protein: CASITQGARSDTQYF
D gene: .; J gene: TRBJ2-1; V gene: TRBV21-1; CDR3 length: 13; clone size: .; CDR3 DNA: TGTGCCAGCAGCCCCTTTGATAGATGTGAGCAGTTCTTC; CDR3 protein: CASSPFDRCEQFF
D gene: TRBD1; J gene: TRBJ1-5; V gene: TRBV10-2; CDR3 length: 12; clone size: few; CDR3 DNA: TGCGCCAGCAGGGAACAGGGGGAGCCCCAGCATTTT; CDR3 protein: CASREQGEPQHF
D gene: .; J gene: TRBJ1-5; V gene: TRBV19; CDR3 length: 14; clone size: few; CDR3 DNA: TGTGCCAGTAGTCCGCGTGGACTCGGGCAGCCCCAGCATTTT; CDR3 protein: CASSPRGLGQPQHF
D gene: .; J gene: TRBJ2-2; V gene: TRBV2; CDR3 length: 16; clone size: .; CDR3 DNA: TGTGCCAGCAGTGCCCGGTCTGGGGGGGGCCCCGGGGAGCTGTTTTTT; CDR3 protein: CASSARSGGGPGELFF
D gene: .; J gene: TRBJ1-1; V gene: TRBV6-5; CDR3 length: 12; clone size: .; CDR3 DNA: TGTGCCAGCACGGGGAGGAGCACTGAAGCTTTCTTT; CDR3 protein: CASTGRSTEAFF
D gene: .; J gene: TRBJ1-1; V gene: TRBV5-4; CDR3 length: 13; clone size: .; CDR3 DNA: TGTGCCAGCGCCAGGGAGGGGCCCACTGAAGCTTTCTTT; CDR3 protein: CASAREGPTEAFF
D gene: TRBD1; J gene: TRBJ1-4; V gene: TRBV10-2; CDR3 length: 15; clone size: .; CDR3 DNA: TGCGCCAGCAGTGGAGGACAGGGGGCGCGTGAAAAACTGTTTTTT; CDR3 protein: CASSGGQGAREKLFF
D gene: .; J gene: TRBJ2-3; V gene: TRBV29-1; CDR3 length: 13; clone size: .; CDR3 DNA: TGCAGCGTAGCTCTGGGCGGCACAGATACGCAGTATTTT; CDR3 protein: CSVALGGTDTQYF
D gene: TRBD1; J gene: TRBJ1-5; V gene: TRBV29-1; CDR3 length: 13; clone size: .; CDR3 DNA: TGCAGCGTCGGACAGGGGAGCAATCAGCCCCAGCATTTT; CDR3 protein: CSVGQGSNQPQHF
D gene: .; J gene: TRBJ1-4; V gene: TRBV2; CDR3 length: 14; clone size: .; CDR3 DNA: TGTGCCAGCAGTTTACAGGGCCCTAATGAAAAACTGTTTTTT; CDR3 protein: CASSLQGPNEKLFF
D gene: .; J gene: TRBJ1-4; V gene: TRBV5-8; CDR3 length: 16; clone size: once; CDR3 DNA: TGTGCCAGCACCGTCCGGGGGACTGCAACTAATGAAAAACTGTTTTTT; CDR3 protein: CASTVRGTATNEKLFF
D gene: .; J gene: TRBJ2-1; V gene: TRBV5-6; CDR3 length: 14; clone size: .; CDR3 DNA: TGTGCCAGCAGCTTACGGCCAGCGAGAAATGAGCAGTTCTTC; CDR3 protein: CASSLRPARNEQFF
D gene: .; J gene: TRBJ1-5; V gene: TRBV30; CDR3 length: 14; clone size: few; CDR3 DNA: TGTGCCTGGAGTCTTTGGGGACAAAATCAGCCCCAGCATTTT; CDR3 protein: CAWSLWGQNQPQHF
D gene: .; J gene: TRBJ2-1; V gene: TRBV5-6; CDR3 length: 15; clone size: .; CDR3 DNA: TGTGCCAGCAGCTTATTGAGGGTACTCTACAATGAGCAGTTCTTC; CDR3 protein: CASSLLRVLYNEQFF
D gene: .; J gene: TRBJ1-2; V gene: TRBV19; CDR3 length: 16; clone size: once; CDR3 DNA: TGTGCCAGTAGTATAGATCTCGGCGGATCTAACTATGGCTACACCTTC; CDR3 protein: CASSIDLGGSNYGYTF